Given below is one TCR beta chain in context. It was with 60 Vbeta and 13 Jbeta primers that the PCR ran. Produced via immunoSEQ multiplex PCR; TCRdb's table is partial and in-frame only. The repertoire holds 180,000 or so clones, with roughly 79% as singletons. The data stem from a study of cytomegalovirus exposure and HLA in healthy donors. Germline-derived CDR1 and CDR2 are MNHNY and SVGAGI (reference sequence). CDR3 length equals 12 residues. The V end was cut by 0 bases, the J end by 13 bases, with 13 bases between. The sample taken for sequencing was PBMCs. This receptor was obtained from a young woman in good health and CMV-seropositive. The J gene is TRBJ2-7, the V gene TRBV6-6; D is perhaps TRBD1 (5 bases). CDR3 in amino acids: CASSYSGQGGYF. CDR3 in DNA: TGTGCCAGCAGTTACTCAGGGCAGGGCGGTTACTTC.